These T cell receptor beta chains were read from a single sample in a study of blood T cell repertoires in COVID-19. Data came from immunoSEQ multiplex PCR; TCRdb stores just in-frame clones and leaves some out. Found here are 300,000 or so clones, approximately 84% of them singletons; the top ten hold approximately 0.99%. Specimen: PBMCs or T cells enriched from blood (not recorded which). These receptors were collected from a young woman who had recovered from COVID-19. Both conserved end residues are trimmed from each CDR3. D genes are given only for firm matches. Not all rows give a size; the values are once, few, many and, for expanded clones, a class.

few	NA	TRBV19	ASSIPRVNTEAF
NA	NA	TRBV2	ASSARADGYT
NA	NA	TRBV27	ASRPTATNTEAF
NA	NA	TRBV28	ASSSPRRGAEDTQY
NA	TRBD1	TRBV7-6	ASSHRGLGREQY
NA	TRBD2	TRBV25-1	ASSELGRRTSGDGEQF
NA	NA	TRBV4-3	ASSRSLGGAPEAF
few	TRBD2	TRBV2	ANSLYRTGTSSVLT
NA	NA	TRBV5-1	ASKLVLWTDTQY
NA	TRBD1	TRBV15	ATVPGQGTINYGYT
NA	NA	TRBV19	ASSGHYEQY
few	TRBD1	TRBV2	ASTQDRVDYGYT
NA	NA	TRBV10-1	ASSVELNTEAF
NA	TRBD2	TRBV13	ASSLSGGFGQF
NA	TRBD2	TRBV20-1	SARAGEGQY
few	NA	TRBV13	ASRPESKGRAGYGYT
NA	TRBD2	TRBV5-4	ASSLGTRKGTDTQY
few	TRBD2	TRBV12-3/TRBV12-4	AGREGSTDTQY
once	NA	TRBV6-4	ASTPDTNEQF
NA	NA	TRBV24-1	ATSDYQETQY
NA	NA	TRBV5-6	ASSPLDRNTEAF
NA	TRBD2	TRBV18	ASSSLAGGLANTGELF
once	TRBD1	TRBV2	ATDRVGDGYT
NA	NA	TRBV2	ASSPPGPINNSPLH
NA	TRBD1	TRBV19	ASSTTGGNQPQH
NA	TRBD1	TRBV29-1	SVEDPGTGNGYT
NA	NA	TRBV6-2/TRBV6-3	ASSYSMGGRQPQH
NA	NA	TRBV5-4	ASSPGREDTIY
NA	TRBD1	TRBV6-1	ASSDVGTGLYEQY
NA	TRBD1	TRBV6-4	ASRGTGGNTGELF
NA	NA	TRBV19	ASSPQVLSEAF
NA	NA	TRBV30	AWKESFSGNTIY
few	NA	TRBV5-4	ASSPQINNYGYT
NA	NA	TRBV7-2	ASSLPGAGPGTQY
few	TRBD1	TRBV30	AWSQINRGEEGAF
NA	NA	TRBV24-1	ATSDSREGFTDTQY
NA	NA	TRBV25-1	ASSEGVSGGARNQPQH
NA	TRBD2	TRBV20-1	SASHSRLAGFTDTQY
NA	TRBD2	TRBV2	ASRVGTSGGLEQY
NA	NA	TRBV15	ATSREVGGGGYT
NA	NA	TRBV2	ASSATGVTEAF
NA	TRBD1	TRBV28	ASSRTGGISYEQY
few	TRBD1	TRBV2	AGRQGSSDTQY
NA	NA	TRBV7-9	ASSPRGDNYNEQF
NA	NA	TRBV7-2	ASSLAGGPRNEQF
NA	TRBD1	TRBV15	ATSRPTQGMNTEAF
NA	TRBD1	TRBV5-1	ASSLEQGQYEQY
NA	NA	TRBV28	ASTQWAGLNSPLH
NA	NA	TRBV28	ASSDLTGNYGYT
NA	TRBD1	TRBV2	ASSDPGQGNQPQH
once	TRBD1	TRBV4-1	ASSQEGTGRETQY
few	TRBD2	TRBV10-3	AITPEELAGGPNTGELF